This TCR beta chain was captured in a study of cytomegalovirus exposure and HLA in healthy donors. Study observations and caveats: TCR association rates varied by HLA locus in a later analysis, with DRB1 highest and HLA-C lowest. Using the classifier, cytomegalovirus status was reportedly diagnosed with high specificity and sensitivity. In a later analysis, 17,000 or so TCR beta sequences were associated with HLA alleles at 0.05 false discovery rate.

This clone occurred a few times. The antigen is unknown. Donors sampled were nominally healthy, though unrecorded immune exposures were likely. The PCR was carried out with 60 Vbeta primers and 13 Jbeta primers. The protocol was immunoSEQ multiplex PCR, while the TCRdb copy is restricted to in-frame clones and leaves out a portion. The sample yields roughly 130,000 clones, 73% seen once. This CDR3 spans 12 amino acids. V was cut by 4 bases and J by 5 bases, with 5 bases left in between. Per the germline V gene, CDR1 is MGHRA and CDR2 is YSYEKL. This clonotype originated in a woman aged 40 to 49 in good health and CMV-seronegative. The chain links TRBV4-1 to TRBJ2-2; D remains ambiguous. Sequencing was done on a sample of PBMCs. CDR3 in amino acids: CASSPFTGELFF. The CDR3 DNA sequence: TGCGCCAGCAGCCCATTTACCGGGGAGCTGTTTTTT.